Listed here is a single T cell receptor (beta chain). The repertoire was sequenced with immunoSEQ multiplex PCR; TCRdb's copy has only in-frame clones and lacks some. The sample includes approximately 69,000 clones, approximately 94% of them seen just once. This entry comes from a study of T cell changes during pregnancy in multiple sclerosis. CDR3 length: 17 amino acids. CDR1 and CDR2 (germline): SGHTA, FQGNSA. The V and J ends lost 2 bases and 7 bases, in that order; junction bases with no gene match: 16. The receptor comes from a female donor with multiple sclerosis, enrolled in a pregnancy study. The input for sequencing was peripheral blood, taken in the third trimester of pregnancy. V gene TRBV7-2 combines with J gene TRBJ1-2; 7 positions agree with TRBD1. CDR3 sequence reads: CASSLSLLGGSGGGYTF. CDR3 DNA sequence: TGTGCCAGCAGCTTATCTCTATTAGGGGGCTCCGGGGGTGGCTACACCTTC.